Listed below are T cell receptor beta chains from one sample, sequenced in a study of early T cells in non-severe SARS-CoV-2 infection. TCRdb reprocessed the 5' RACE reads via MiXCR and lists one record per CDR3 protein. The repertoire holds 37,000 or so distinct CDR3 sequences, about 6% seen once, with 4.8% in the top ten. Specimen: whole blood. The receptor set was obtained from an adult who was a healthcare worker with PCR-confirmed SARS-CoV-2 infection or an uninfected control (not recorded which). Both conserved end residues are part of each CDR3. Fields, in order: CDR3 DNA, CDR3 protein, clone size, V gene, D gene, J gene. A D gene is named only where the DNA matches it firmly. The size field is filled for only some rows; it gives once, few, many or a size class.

CDR3 DNA: TGCGCCAGCAGCCAACACCTCTCCTACGAGCAGTACTTC
CDR3 protein: CASSQHLSYEQYF
clone size: many
V gene: TRBV4-1
D gene: .
J gene: TRBJ2-7

CDR3 DNA: TGTGCCAGCAATACTGTAAGGACAGGGGCGCAGTATTTT
CDR3 protein: CASNTVRTGAQYF
clone size: few
V gene: TRBV28
D gene: TRBD1
J gene: TRBJ2-3

CDR3 DNA: TGTGCCAGCGCTGGCCCCTCCTACGAGCAGTACTTC
CDR3 protein: CASAGPSYEQYF
clone size: .
V gene: TRBV7-2
D gene: .
J gene: TRBJ2-7

CDR3 DNA: TGTGCCAGCAGCCCCGGGAGTTACGAGCAGTACTTC
CDR3 protein: CASSPGSYEQYF
clone size: many
V gene: TRBV2
D gene: .
J gene: TRBJ2-7

CDR3 DNA: TGTGCCAGCAGCTTGAGCCCCAGGGTCACTGAAGCTTTCTTT
CDR3 protein: CASSLSPRVTEAFF
clone size: many
V gene: TRBV9
D gene: .
J gene: TRBJ1-1

CDR3 DNA: TGCAGTGCTCCCGTAGGAGGGGCTGTTGAGGGTACGCAGTATTTT
CDR3 protein: CSAPVGGAVEGTQYF
clone size: many
V gene: TRBV20-1
D gene: .
J gene: TRBJ2-3

CDR3 DNA: TGTGCCAGCAGTGACTCGACTACAGATACGCAGTATTTT
CDR3 protein: CASSDSTTDTQYF
clone size: many
V gene: TRBV6-4
D gene: .
J gene: TRBJ2-3

CDR3 DNA: TGTGCCAGCAGCCAGGGGCCAGGGTTGGACAATGAGCAGTTCTTC
CDR3 protein: CASSQGPGLDNEQFF
clone size: many
V gene: TRBV7-6
D gene: .
J gene: TRBJ2-1

CDR3 DNA: TGTGCCAGCAGTGCCCTACTAGCGGGAAGCTCCTACGAGCAGTACTTC
CDR3 protein: CASSALLAGSSYEQYF
clone size: few
V gene: TRBV7-8
D gene: TRBD2
J gene: TRBJ2-7

CDR3 DNA: TGTGCCAGCAGCGGCCAGACTAGCGGCTCCTACAATGAGCAGTTCTTC
CDR3 protein: CASSGQTSGSYNEQFF
clone size: many
V gene: TRBV7-8
D gene: TRBD2
J gene: TRBJ2-1

CDR3 DNA: TGTGCCAGCAGATACGGGACAGGGCGGCAAGAGACCCAGTACTTC
CDR3 protein: CASRYGTGRQETQYF
clone size: few
V gene: TRBV28
D gene: TRBD1
J gene: TRBJ2-5

CDR3 DNA: TGTGCCAGCAGTTACCTGGGCGGGATGACCTACGAGCAGTACTTC
CDR3 protein: CASSYLGGMTYEQYF
clone size: many
V gene: TRBV6-6
D gene: .
J gene: TRBJ2-7

CDR3 DNA: TGTGCCAGCAGTTCTCGGGACCACACGCAGCCCCAGCATTTT
CDR3 protein: CASSSRDHTQPQHF
clone size: .
V gene: TRBV12-3/TRBV12-4
D gene: .
J gene: TRBJ1-5

CDR3 DNA: TGCGCCAGCAGCTTGGAGGGGACAGGGGGATCACCCCTCCACTTT
CDR3 protein: CASSLEGTGGSPLHF
clone size: many
V gene: TRBV5-1
D gene: TRBD1
J gene: TRBJ1-6

CDR3 DNA: TGTGCCAGCAGCCCCGGCGGTGGAGCGACGGTGGGATACAATGAGCAGTTCTTC
CDR3 protein: CASSPGGGATVGYNEQFF
clone size: many
V gene: TRBV11-1
D gene: .
J gene: TRBJ2-1